These 13 T cell receptor beta chains originate from one sample sequenced in a study of cytomegalovirus exposure and HLA in healthy donors. The PCR ran on 60 Vbeta and 13 Jbeta primers. TCRdb keeps only in-frame clones here, not all; method: immunoSEQ multiplex PCR. The sample consists of roughly 150,000 clones, 85% of them appearing once. Sequencing was carried out using PBMCs. These receptors were obtained from a boy between 2 and 10 years old in good health and CMV-seronegative.

CDR3 sequence reads: CASSLWGQGGIEDTQYF. CDR3 sequence (DNA): TGTGCCAGCAGCCTATGGGGACAGGGGGGAATTGAGGATACGCAGTATTTT. The chain employs TRBV9 and TRBJ2-3, with TRBD1 matching over 11 bases. Germline trimming cut 4 bases from V and 6 bases from J; bases unmatched to any gene: 13. This CDR3 spans 17 amino acids. Germline V gene data show CDR1 as SGDLS and CDR2 as YYNGEE.

V and J are TRBV4-1 and TRBJ2-5; D perhaps matches TRBD1 (5 bases). This CDR3 spans 14 amino acids. Trimming pared 3 bases from V and 2 bases from J, leaving 10 bases between. The V gene's germline CDR1 is MGHRA and CDR2 YSYEKL. CDR3 region: CASSHADRQETQYF. The CDR3 DNA reads as TGCGCCAGCAGCCACGCAGACAGACAAGAGACCCAGTACTTC.

The CDR3 DNA sequence: TGTGCCAGCAGTTCTCGAGGACAGGGTCGCACAGATACGCAGTATTTT. Encoded protein: CASSSRGQGRTDTQYF. The rearrangement uses TRBV28 and TRBJ2-3, with TRBD1 matching 8 bases. Germline CDR1 and CDR2: MDHEN and SYDVKM. The CDR3 length is 16 residues. Unmatched junction bases numbered 7, after V lost 4 bases and J lost 1 base. The full variable domain, rest sourced from reference TRBV28 and TRBJ2-3, is DVKVTQSSRYLVKRTGEKVFLECVQDMDHENMFWYRQDPGLGLRLIYFSYDVKMKEKGDIPEGYSVSREKKERFSLILESASTNQTSMYLCASSSRGQGRTDTQYFGPGTRLTVL.

The chain recombines TRBV2 with TRBJ1-2; D is perhaps TRBD1 (6 bases). The CDR3 consists of 15 residues. CDR1 is SNHLY, CDR2 FYNNEI, per germline. V shed 7 bases and J shed 0 bases, with 15 bases lying between them. The chain's CDR3 is CASTADSRANYGYTF. The DNA for the CDR3 is TGTGCCAGCACCGCGGACAGCCGAGCTAACTATGGCTACACCTTC. Full variable domain (rest looked up from reference TRBV2 and TRBJ1-2): EPEVTQTPSHQVTQMGQEVILRCVPISNHLYFYWYRQILGQKVEFLVSFYNNEISEKSEIFDDQFSVERPDGSNFTLKIRSTKLEDSAMYFCASTADSRANYGYTFGSGTRLTVV.

The chain employs TRBV29-1 and TRBJ1-4, with D possibly being TRBD1 (5 bases). The V and J ends lost 6 bases and 8 bases respectively, with 7 bases between them. The CDR3 is 10 residues long. Looked up from germline, CDR1 is SQVTM and CDR2 is ANQGSEA. The CDR3 is CSVGGEKLFF. In DNA, the CDR3 is TGCAGCGTGGGGGGGGAAAAACTGTTTTTT.

V is TRBV6-4 and J is TRBJ1-6; no reliable D call. V was pared by 6 bases and J by 0 bases, with 9 bases between. The CDR3 runs to 15 residues. Germline V CDR1 and CDR2: MRHNA, SNTAGT. The CDR3 DNA follows: TGTGCCAGCAGAGAACAGAGCTCCTATAATTCACCCCTCCACTTT. Its translation is CASREQSSYNSPLHF.

CDR3 DNA: TGTGCCAGCACCGAACCCGGGTCGAGGGAAAAACTGTTTTTT. Protein: CASTEPGSREKLFF. J is TRBJ1-4 and V is TRBV2; the D is unclear. CDR3 size: 14 residues. The germline V and J ends were trimmed by 7 bases and 8 bases, with 17 bases remaining between them. Germline V CDR1 and CDR2: SNHLY, FYNNEI.

V gene TRBV4-2 combines with J gene TRBJ2-3; the D is unclear. Per germline, CDR1 LGHNA and CDR2 YNFKEQ. With 1 base removed from V and 3 bases from J, the gap between germline ends came to 14 bases. The CDR3 consists of 16 residues. CDR3 residues: CASSQGKRVVTDTQYF. CDR3 bases: TGTGCCAGCAGCCAAGGGAAGCGCGTGGTGACAGATACGCAGTATTTT.

The chain recombines TRBV28 with TRBJ1-5; D unresolved. This CDR3 contains 12 residues. In germline, CDR1 is MDHEN, CDR2 SYDVKM. Trimming removed 8 bases from V and 5 bases from J, with 10 bases in between. The CDR3: CASCDIYQPQHF. The CDR3 DNA follows: TGTGCCAGCTGTGACATTTATCAGCCCCAGCATTTT. The full variable domain, in which reference TRBV28 and TRBJ1-5 provide the parts outside the CDR3, is DVKVTQSSRYLVKRTGEKVFLECVQDMDHENMFWYRQDPGLGLRLIYFSYDVKMKEKGDIPEGYSVSREKKERFSLILESASTNQTSMYLCASCDIYQPQHFGDGTRLSIL.

The chain recombines TRBV29-1 with TRBJ1-6, with D possibly being TRBD1 (6 bases). Trimming removed 6 bases at V and 6 bases at J, with 12 bases between. The germline CDR1 and CDR2 sequences are SQVTM and ANQGSEA. This CDR3 contains 13 residues. The CDR3 sequence is CSVGEGVNSPLHF. The DNA for the CDR3 is TGCAGCGTAGGCGAGGGGGTTAATTCACCCCTCCACTTT.

For the CDR3, the DNA is TGTGCCCTCGGACAGGGGACGGGCTATGAGCAGTTCTTC. It yields the protein CALGQGTGYEQFF. J is TRBJ2-1 and V is TRBV10-3, with TRBD1 identical over 9 bases. There are 13 residues in the CDR3. CDR1 is ENHRY and CDR2 is SYGVKD in the germline V gene. With V trimmed by 11 bases and J by 8 bases, 10 bases remained unmatched.

The V and J genes are TRBV7-8 and TRBJ2-3; 14 bases agree with TRBD2. V was clipped by 1 base and J by 4 bases; unmatched bases: 7. CDR3 length: 18 residues. CDR1 is SGHVS, CDR2 FQNEAQ, per germline. The DNA of the CDR3 is TGTGCCAGCAGCTTAGTCGGGACTAGCGGGAGAAACCCAGATACGCAGTATTTT. Its translation: CASSLVGTSGRNPDTQYF.

CDR3 amino acids: CASSERWDRSSYGYTF. The DNA for the CDR3 is TGTGCCAGCAGTGAAAGGTGGGACAGGTCTAGCTATGGCTACACCTTC. This rearrangement joins TRBV6-1 to TRBJ1-2; 8 bases match TRBD1. V trimming: 2 bases; J trimming: 4 bases; junction bases outside the gene matches: 9. CDR1 is MNHNS, CDR2 SASEGT, per germline. The CDR3 covers 16 residues.